This is a list of T cell receptor beta chains from one sample in a study of T cells expressing NK-cell markers. TCRdb reprocessed the 5' RACE reads; each CDR3 protein has one entry and no DNA is given. The ten most abundant clones cover around 4% of a sample with 200,000 to 300,000 distinct CDR3 sequences. The sample was blood T cells: a sorted CD56 or NKG2C T cell subset, CD4+ or CD8+ T cells, or bulk PBMC T cells (not recorded which). These receptors were collected from a woman aged 18 to 75 in good health. CDR3s include the opening cysteine and the closing phenylalanine or tryptophan.

TRBJ2-2	TRBV7-2	CASSFRAPGELFF
TRBJ1-5	TRBV6-1	CASSPDRFQPQHF
TRBJ2-2	TRBV4-2	CASSQFPGLAGEFIGELFF
TRBJ1-4	TRBV7-2	CASSLFVGAEKLFF
TRBJ2-3	TRBV15	CATSRDSLGGTDTQYF
TRBJ2-3	TRBV5-4	CASSQVGRAGNTDTQYF
TRBJ2-2	TRBV7-2	CASSSALGGGAGRELFF
TRBJ2-1	TRBV12-3/TRBV12-4	CASSEARGRTGEQFF
TRBJ1-4	TRBV28	CASSFRRSTNEKLFF
TRBJ1-5	TRBV20-1	CSARAGIGNQPQHF
TRBJ1-1	TRBV12-3/TRBV12-4	CASSTQGAMNTEAFF
TRBJ2-5	TRBV19	CASSMTSGRTETQYF
TRBJ2-2	TRBV5-1	CASSPAQGITGELFF
TRBJ2-2	TRBV19	CASGQGGNTGELFF
TRBJ1-1	TRBV20-1	CSADQGRGAFF
TRBJ2-2	TRBV5-1	CASSAPGLARGGELFF
TRBJ2-7	TRBV6-5	CASSYISRTGREQYF
TRBJ1-1	TRBV2	CASSEEVVNTEAFF
TRBJ2-1	TRBV29-1	CSVAWVDNEQFF
TRBJ2-7	TRBV20-1	CSARVSPGQGASGRNYEQYF
TRBJ1-2	TRBV20-1	CSATEGRQLYGYTF
TRBJ2-1	TRBV7-2	CASRTLAGGRNEQFF
TRBJ1-3	TRBV7-2	CASSLEEGNTIYF
TRBJ2-7	TRBV27	CASSFRDRGTYEQYF
TRBJ2-5	TRBV28	CASSLAKTQYF
TRBJ1-1	TRBV29-1	CSVFQGVEAFF
TRBJ2-3	TRBV13	CASSLRMSTDTQYF
TRBJ2-1	TRBV20-1	CSARERARGRDEQFF
TRBJ1-5	TRBV6-2/TRBV6-3	CASTWTGDSNQPQHF
TRBJ1-4	TRBV12-3/TRBV12-4	CASSPRTGGEKLFF
TRBJ2-5	TRBV6-5	CASSYSRLQETQYF
TRBJ1-2	TRBV20-1	CSAPTGSHGYTF
TRBJ1-4	TRBV29-1	CSVEREWGEKLFF
TRBJ2-2	TRBV12-3/TRBV12-4	CASSWYGTNTGELFF
TRBJ2-3	TRBV20-1	CSAPRQGATDTQYF
TRBJ1-3	TRBV9	CASSVDVGAHTIYF
TRBJ2-5	TRBV7-2	CASSLDRGLETQYF
TRBJ2-1	TRBV28	CASKREGRGPYNEQFF
TRBJ1-2	TRBV11-2	CASSSGVTLGYTF
TRBJ2-3	TRBV4-3	CASSPPGTSFRNTQYF